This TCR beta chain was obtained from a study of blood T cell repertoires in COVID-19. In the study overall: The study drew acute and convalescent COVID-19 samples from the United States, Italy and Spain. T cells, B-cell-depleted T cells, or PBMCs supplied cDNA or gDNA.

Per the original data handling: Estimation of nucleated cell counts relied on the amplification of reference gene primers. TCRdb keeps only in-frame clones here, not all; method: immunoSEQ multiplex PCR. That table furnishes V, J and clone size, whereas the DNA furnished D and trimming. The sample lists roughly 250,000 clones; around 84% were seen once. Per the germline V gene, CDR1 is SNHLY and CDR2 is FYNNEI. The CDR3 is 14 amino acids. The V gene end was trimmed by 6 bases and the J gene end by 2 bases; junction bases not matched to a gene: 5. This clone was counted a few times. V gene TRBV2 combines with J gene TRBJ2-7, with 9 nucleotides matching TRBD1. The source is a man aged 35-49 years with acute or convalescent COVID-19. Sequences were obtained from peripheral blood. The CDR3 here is CASRPQGATYEQYF. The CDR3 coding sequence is TGTGCCAGCAGGCCACAGGGGGCTACCTACGAGCAGTACTTC.